The subject of this entry is one T cell receptor beta chain. Here immunoSEQ multiplex PCR was the method, and the copy in TCRdb shows in-frame clones only, minus some. The sample has around 68,000 clones, roughly 89% seen once. The germline gives CDR1 SGHTA, CDR2 FQGNSA. The CDR3 covers 17 residues. Deletions cut 6 bases from V and 1 base from J, with 20 bases between. This record comes from a study of technical replicates of blood from a few donors. The source of this sequence is a human donor in good health. Some clones in this sample may be carry-over from other donors' samples. The sequenced material came from T cells isolated from PBMCs. The chain carries TRBV7-2 and TRBJ2-3, with D perhaps TRBD2 (5 bases). Here the CDR3 DNA reads TGTGCCAGCAGTTTCTCGGACTTTTATACGCGCACAGATACGCAGTATTTT. It specifies CASSFSDFYTRTDTQYF.